The T cell receptor (beta chain) described here comes from a study of Ad26.COV2.S vaccination and SARS-CoV-2 variants. Sample treatment: around 19 received Ad26.COV2.S at low or high dose, single or two shots; about 5 received placebo; per-sample allocation not given. Sample collection was performed on day 63 after the first vaccine or placebo injection. Produced via immunoSEQ multiplex PCR; TCRdb's table is partial and in-frame only. The sample carries approximately 400,000 clones, about four fifths recorded once. The germline CDR1 and CDR2 sequences are MNHEY and SVGAGI. V lost 3 bases and J lost 2, with 8 bases in between. CDR3 size: 13 residues. Study-wide findings and caveats: The analyses of TCR breadth and depth may have understated the size of total T cell responses.

Concerning this clone: Its cognate antigen is unknown.

The material sequenced was peripheral blood, taken in a trial of Ad26.COV2.S vaccine versus placebo. The chain recombines TRBV6-5 with TRBJ2-7; D gene unclear. The sequence derives from a person between 18 and 60 years old who received the Ad26.COV2.S COVID-19 vaccine or a placebo. The CDR3, as DNA: TGTGCCAGCAGTTATAAAGTAGCCTACGAGCAGTACTTC. Its translation: CASSYKVAYEQYF.